Following are 27 T cell receptor beta chains from one sample sequenced in a study of monozygotic twins with inflammatory bowel disease. TCRdb re-called the 5' RACE reads; one entry per CDR3 protein, DNA not given. The sample table sets out hundreds of thousands of distinct CDR3 sequences. The source material was blood. The receptor set was obtained from a human donor with ulcerative colitis or Crohn's disease, or a healthy co-twin of an affected twin (not recorded which).

This sequence joins TRBV4-3 and TRBJ2-3; TCRdb names TRBD2, which stays unverified in the absence of DNA. Per the germline V gene, CDR1 is LGHNA and CDR2 is YSLEER. This CDR3 spans 17 amino acids. The CDR3 spells CASSQALGLAGGDTQYF.

The rearrangement links TRBV3-1 to TRBJ2-7; TCRdb names TRBD2, which stays unverified in the absence of DNA. The CDR3 is 14 amino acids. Germline V gives CDR1 LGHDT, CDR2 YNNKEL (reference sequence). The CDR3 reads CASRPSGSSYEQYF.

The chain uses TRBV7-2 and TRBJ2-5; TCRdb lists TRBD2, though no DNA is available to test this call. Germline CDR1 and CDR2: SGHTA and FQGNSA. The CDR3 consists of 16 residues. Here the CDR3 reads CASSLALGGIQETQYF.

The chain links TRBV6-1 to TRBJ1-5. Germline CDR1 MNHNS, CDR2 SASEGT. This CDR3 has 13 amino acids. This chain's CDR3 is CASSDGLSQPQHF.

The CDR3 loop is CASSDHIGNGGPYNEQFF. V usage is TRBV6-1 and J usage is TRBJ2-1; TCRdb's D call of TRBD1 is untestable without DNA. The germline gives CDR1 MNHNS, CDR2 SASEGT. The CDR3 has 18 amino acids.

The chain recombines TRBV18 with TRBJ2-7; as DNA is missing, the TRBD1 call by TCRdb cannot be tested. Germline CDR1 KGHSH, CDR2 LQKENI. This CDR3 region has 15 residues. CDR3 in amino acids: CASSSLSGSSYEQYF.

The rearrangement uses TRBV7-2 and TRBJ2-1. The CDR3 sequence is 11 residues long. Germline V CDR1 and CDR2: SGHTA, FQGNSA. CDR3 loop: CASSSASEQFF. The variable domain in full, completed from reference TRBV7-2 and TRBJ2-1, reads GAGVSQSPSNKVTEKGKDVELRCDPISGHTALYWYRQSLGQGLEFLIYFQGNSAPDKSGLPSDRFSAERTGGSVSTLTIQRTQQEDSAVYLCASSSASEQFFGPGTRLTVL.

The chain joins TRBV3-1 to TRBJ1-2. This CDR3 contains 14 residues. Germline assignment: CDR1 LGHDT and CDR2 YNNKEL (reference sequence). The CDR3 loop is CASSQDLGQGGYTF.

V and J are TRBV6-5 and TRBJ2-2; TCRdb calls TRBD2, which cannot be checked without DNA. Germline-derived CDR1 and CDR2 are MNHEY and SVGAGI. This CDR3 region has 16 residues. CDR3 region: CASSYSSGAPTGELFF.

The rearrangement joins TRBV6-6 to TRBJ1-6; as DNA is missing, the TRBD1 call by TCRdb cannot be tested. CDR3 length: 13 residues. The germline V gene has CDR1 MNHNY and CDR2 SVGAGI (reference sequence). The CDR3 sequence: CASSKQDNSPLHF.

The CDR3 loop reads CASSLAEQGYNQPQHF. This rearrangement joins TRBV5-5 to TRBJ1-5. The CDR3 contains 16 residues. Germline values: CDR1 SGHKS, CDR2 YYEKEE (reference sequence).

This chain joins TRBV6-1 and TRBJ2-2; the TCRdb D gene call, TRBD1, has no DNA to confirm it. The CDR3 is 16 residues long. Germline lookup yields CDR1 MNHNS and CDR2 SASEGT. CDR3 region: CASRPGQGGGTGELFF.

The chain combines TRBV20-1 with TRBJ2-7. The CDR3 length is 13 residues. Germline CDR1 DFQATT, CDR2 SNEGSKA (reference sequence). This CDR3 is CSARLSIGYEQYF.

This CDR3 reads CASRRGGTGELFF. The J gene is TRBJ2-2, the V gene TRBV6-2 or TRBV6-3; checking the TCRdb D call of TRBD1 is not possible without DNA. There are 13 residues in the CDR3. From germline, CDR1 is MNHEY and CDR2 SVGEGT.

The chain is built from TRBV12-3 or TRBV12-4 and TRBJ2-7; TCRdb's assignment of TRBD1 cannot be checked, as there is no DNA. The CDR3 has 14 residues. CDR3: CASSSRDRSYEQYF.

The rearrangement joins TRBV6-5 to TRBJ1-6; without DNA, the TCRdb call of TRBD1 cannot be checked. The CDR3 runs to 13 residues. In germline, CDR1 is MNHEY, CDR2 SVGAGI. The CDR3 sequence is CASSYVGDSPLHF.

The chain recombines TRBV11-2 with TRBJ1-1; no DNA is available, so the TRBD1 call from TCRdb remains unchecked. Germline loops: CDR1 SGHAT, CDR2 FQNNGV. The CDR3 length is 15 residues. The CDR3 is CASSLEWGRNTEAFF.

The chain uses TRBV6-1 and TRBJ2-1; no DNA is available, so the TRBD2 call from TCRdb remains unchecked. Germline V CDR1 and CDR2: MNHNS, SASEGT. The CDR3 loop spans 14 amino acids. CDR3 region: CATSRISGYNEQFF.

The chain joins TRBV7-2 to TRBJ2-3. CDR3 length equals 13 residues. CDR1 is SGHTA and CDR2 is FQGNSA in the germline V gene. The CDR3: CASSPTGMDTQYF. Using reference TRBV7-2 and TRBJ2-3 for the parts outside the CDR3, the full variable domain is GAGVSQSPSNKVTEKGKDVELRCDPISGHTALYWYRQSLGQGLEFLIYFQGNSAPDKSGLPSDRFSAERTGGSVSTLTIQRTQQEDSAVYLCASSPTGMDTQYFGPGTRLTVL.

V usage is TRBV28 and J usage is TRBJ1-2; TCRdb's D call of TRBD1 is untestable without DNA. Germline V gene lookup returns CDR1 MDHEN and CDR2 SYDVKM. The CDR3 has 16 residues. The CDR3 spells CASSPPSGQGIGGYTF.

This chain links TRBV23-1 with TRBJ1-4; TCRdb names TRBD1, which stays unverified in the absence of DNA. TRBV23-1 belongs to the ORF category, with a function that is uncertain. The CDR3 spans 18 residues. The CDR3 sequence is CASSQYAPRQGTNEKLFF.

J is TRBJ2-4 and V is TRBV7-9; TCRdb gives TRBD2 as the D gene, but with no DNA this cannot be confirmed. The CDR3 consists of 13 residues. The germline V gene has CDR1 SEHNR and CDR2 FQNEAQ (reference sequence). CDR3 loop: CASSLELDDIQYF. Filled out from reference TRBV7-9 and TRBJ2-4, the complete variable domain reads DTGVSQNPRHKITKRGQNVTFRCDPISEHNRLYWYRQTLGQGPEFLTYFQNEAQLEKSRLLSDRFSAERPKGSFSTLEIQRTEQGDSAMYLCASSLELDDIQYFGAGTRLSVL.

The genes are TRBV12-3 or TRBV12-4 and TRBJ1-1; the D call from TCRdb, TRBD1, cannot be confirmed without DNA. The CDR3 runs 15 residues. Here the CDR3 reads CASSFTGTVGTEAFF.

V gene TRBV9 combines with J gene TRBJ1-1. The germline CDR1 and CDR2 sequences are SGDLS and YYNGEE. CDR3 length: 13 residues. CDR3 amino acids: CASSVSANAEAFF.

The chain employs TRBV10-3 and TRBJ2-2; TCRdb names TRBD2, which stays unverified in the absence of DNA. The CDR3 length is 15 residues. Germline V gene sequence: CDR1 ENHRY, CDR2 SYGVKD. The CDR3 sequence: CAISAGGQITGELFF.

The V gene is TRBV19, the J gene TRBJ2-2; the D gene TCRdb calls, TRBD1, cannot be checked with no DNA. This CDR3 comprises 15 residues. Germline V gene sequence: CDR1 LNHDA, CDR2 SQIVND (reference sequence). CDR3 protein: CASKTYRGITGELFF.

This chain uses TRBV5-1 with TRBJ1-1; without DNA, the TCRdb call of TRBD1 cannot be checked. In germline, CDR1 is SGHRS, CDR2 YFSETQ. This CDR3 has 15 amino acids. CDR3 residues: CASRPLTGRGTEAFF. Complete variable domain (other parts from reference TRBV5-1 and TRBJ1-1): KAGVTQTPRYLIKTRGQQVTLSCSPISGHRSVSWYQQTPGQGLQFLFEYFSETQRNKGNFPGRFSGRQFSNSRSEMNVSTLELGDSALYLCASRPLTGRGTEAFFGQGTRLTVV.